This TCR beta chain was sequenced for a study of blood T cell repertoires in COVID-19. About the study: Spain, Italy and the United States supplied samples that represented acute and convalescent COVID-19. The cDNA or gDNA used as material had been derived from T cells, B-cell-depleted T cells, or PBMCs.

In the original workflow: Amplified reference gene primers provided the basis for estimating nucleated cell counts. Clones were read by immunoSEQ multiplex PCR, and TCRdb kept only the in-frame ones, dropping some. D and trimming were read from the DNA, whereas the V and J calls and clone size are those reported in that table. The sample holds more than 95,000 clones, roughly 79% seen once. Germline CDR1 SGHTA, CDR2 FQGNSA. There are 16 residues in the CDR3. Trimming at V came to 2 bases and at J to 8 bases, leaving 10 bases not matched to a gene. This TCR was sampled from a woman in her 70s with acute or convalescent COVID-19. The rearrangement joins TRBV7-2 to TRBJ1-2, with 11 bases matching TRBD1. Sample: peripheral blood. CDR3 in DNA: TGTGCCAGCAGCTTACGGGGACAGGGGGTGTCCACGGGCTACACCTTC. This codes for CASSLRGQGVSTGYTF.